The 2 T cell receptor beta chains given below trace back to one sample, sequenced in a study of CD8 T cells in ankylosing spondylitis. Their antigens remain unidentified. TCRdb redid the calling of the 5' RACE reads with MiXCR, one entry per CDR3 protein. The data hold 470,000 or so distinct CDR3 sequences, with roughly 25% observed a single time. General study points: A TCR beta motif made of fewer than 10 highly homologous variants seemed typical of ankylosing spondylitis blood.

The source material was blood, either unsorted or a sorted T cell fraction (not recorded which). Receptors originate from a male donor with ankylosing spondylitis.

J is TRBJ2-2 and V is TRBV20-1; 7 positions match TRBD2. Germline CDR1 DFQATT, CDR2 SNEGSKA (reference sequence). The CDR3 sequence is 16 residues long. The V and J ends lost 6 bases and 7 bases, in that order; junction bases with no gene match: 17. As DNA, the CDR3 is TGCAGTGCCCAAACTTTCGAGAGCGGGAAGAACGGGGAGCTGTTTTTT. This sequence encodes CSAQTFESGKNGELFF.

V is TRBV7-2 and J is TRBJ1-6; the D gene is possibly TRBD1 (6 bases). Between the trimmed V and J ends, which lost 5 bases and 6 bases, there was a span of 14 bases. Germline V lookup: CDR1 SGHTA, CDR2 FQGNSA. The CDR3 loop spans 15 amino acids. CDR3 DNA sequence: TGTGCCAGCAGCCCTCGACAGGCGGCTAATTCACCCCTCCACTTT. It translates to CASSPRQAANSPLHF.